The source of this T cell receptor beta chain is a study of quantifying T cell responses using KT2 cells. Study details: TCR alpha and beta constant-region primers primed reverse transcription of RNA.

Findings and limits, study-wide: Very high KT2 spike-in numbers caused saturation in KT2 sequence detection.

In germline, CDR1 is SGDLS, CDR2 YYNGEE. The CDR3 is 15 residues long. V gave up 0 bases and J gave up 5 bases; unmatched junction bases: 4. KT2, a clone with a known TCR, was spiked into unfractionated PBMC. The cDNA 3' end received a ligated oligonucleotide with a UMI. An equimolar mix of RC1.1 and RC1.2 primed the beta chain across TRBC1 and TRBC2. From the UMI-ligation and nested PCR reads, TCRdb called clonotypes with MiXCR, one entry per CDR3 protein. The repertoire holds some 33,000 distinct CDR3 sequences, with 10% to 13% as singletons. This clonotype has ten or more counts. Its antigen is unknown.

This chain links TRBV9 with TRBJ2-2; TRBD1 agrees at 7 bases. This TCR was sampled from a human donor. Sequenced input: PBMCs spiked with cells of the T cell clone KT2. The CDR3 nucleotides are TGTGCCAGCAGCGTAGAGGGGGCCTGGACCGGGGAGCTGTTTTTT. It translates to CASSVEGAWTGELFF.